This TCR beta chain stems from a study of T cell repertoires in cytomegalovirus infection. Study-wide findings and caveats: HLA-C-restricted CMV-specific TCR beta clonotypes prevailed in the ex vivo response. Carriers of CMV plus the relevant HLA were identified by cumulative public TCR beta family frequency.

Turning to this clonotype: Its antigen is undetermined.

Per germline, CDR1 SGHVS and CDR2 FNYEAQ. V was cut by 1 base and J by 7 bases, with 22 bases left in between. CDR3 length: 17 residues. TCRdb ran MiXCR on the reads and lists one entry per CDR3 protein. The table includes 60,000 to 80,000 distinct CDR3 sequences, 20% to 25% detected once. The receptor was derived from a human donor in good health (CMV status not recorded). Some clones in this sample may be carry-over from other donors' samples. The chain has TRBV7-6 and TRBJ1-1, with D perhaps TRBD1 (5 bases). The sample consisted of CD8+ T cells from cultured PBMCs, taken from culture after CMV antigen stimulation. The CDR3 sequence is CASSLGTWPASGNEAFF. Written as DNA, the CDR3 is TGTGCCAGCAGCTTAGGGACATGGCCCGCGAGTGGTAATGAAGCTTTCTTT.